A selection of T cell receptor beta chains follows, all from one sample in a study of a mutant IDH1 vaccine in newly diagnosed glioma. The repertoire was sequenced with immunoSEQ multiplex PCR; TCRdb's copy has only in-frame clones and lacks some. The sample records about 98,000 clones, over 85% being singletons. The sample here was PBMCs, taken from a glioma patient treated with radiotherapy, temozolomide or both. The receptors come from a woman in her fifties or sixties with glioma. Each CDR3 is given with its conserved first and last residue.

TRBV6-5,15,CASSYARDTATGQYF
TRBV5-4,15,CASSLTKRGNTEAFF
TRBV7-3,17,CASSLTGTGSSYNEQFF
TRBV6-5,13,CASSPPGQNEQFF
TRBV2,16,CASSFLAGSSYNEQFF
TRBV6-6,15,CASSPGQGASYEQYF
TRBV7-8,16,CASSYSGTLTYNEQFF
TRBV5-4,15,CASSSSPYSNQPQHF
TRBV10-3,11,CAISEGRTQYF
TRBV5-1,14,CASSWDRGHYGYTF
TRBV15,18,CATSQGQNRAARTDTQYF
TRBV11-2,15,CASSLPGTGNTEAFF
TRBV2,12,CASKGGKGTQYF
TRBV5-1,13,CASRQGVNTEAFF
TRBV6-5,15,CASSPASGSYNEQFF
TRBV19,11,CASSEGWKPFF
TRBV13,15,CASSLGRVSGNTIYF
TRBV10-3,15,CAISEVRADNYGYTF
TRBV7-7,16,CASSFLGDIRQETQYF
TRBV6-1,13,CAVKQGVNTEAFF
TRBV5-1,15,CASSPEFGGDGELFF
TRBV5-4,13,CASRTSGSYEQYF
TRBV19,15,CASSIDREGLDTQYF
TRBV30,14,CAWSVSLGGQPQHF
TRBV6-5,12,CASSIGVTEAFF
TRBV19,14,CASSMMGATGELFF
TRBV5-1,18,CASSLIGTRLSSYNEQFF
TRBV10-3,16,CAISEGTSGSTDTQYF
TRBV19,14,CASSTRRDSYGYTF
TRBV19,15,CASSSGTGGWETQYF
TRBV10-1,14,CASSESRGRETQYF
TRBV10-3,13,CAISTGGHTEAFF
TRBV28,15,CASSFVDRGNTEAFF
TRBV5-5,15,CASSVFDRRTGELFF
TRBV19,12,CASSMWDTEAFF
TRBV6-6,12,CATGTVYNEQFF
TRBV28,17,CASSSPLQNSGSYEQYF
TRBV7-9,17,CASSLKGWRGMNTEAFF
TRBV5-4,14,CASTGAGVPYEQYF
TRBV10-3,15,CAISGRSGAYNEQFF
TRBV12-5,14,CASGLVGSLRPQHF
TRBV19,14,CASSRDRSSYEQYF
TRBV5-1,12,CASSLEANEQFF
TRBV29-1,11,CSGAGTDTQYF
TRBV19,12,CASSSRSWPQHF
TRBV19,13,CATTSGSYNEQFF
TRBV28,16,CASSSISYASMREQYF
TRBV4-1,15,CASSQASGMAGELFF
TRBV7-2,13,CASSYGQGEGAFF
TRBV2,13,CASSRGNLGEQYF
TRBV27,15,CASSLMARGTGELFF
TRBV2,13,CASRREAGHGYTF
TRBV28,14,CASSLAGGDTEAFF
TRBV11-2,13,CASSPLSTDTQYF
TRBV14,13,CASSYSGANVLTF
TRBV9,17,CASSPSGGVATNEKLFF